Sequencing of this T cell receptor (beta chain) was carried out in a study of blood T cell repertoires in COVID-19. Original processing notes: Reference gene primer amplification gave nucleated cell count estimates. Here immunoSEQ multiplex PCR was the method, and the copy in TCRdb shows in-frame clones only, minus some. The DNA was the basis for D and trimming; V, J and clone size are from that table. The sample lists about 300,000 clones, roughly 87% occurring once. This CDR3 spans 13 amino acids. Germline CDR1 is SQVTM and CDR2 is ANQGSEA. Deletions cut 5 bases from V and 6 bases from J, with 15 bases between.

This sequence was found in a man younger than 35 with active or convalescent COVID-19. V usage is TRBV29-1 and J usage is TRBJ2-3, with D possibly being TRBD1 (5 bases). The specimen sequenced was peripheral blood. The CDR3 sequence is CSVYRQQGDTQYF. In nucleotides, the CDR3 is TGCAGCGTTTACAGGCAGCAGGGCGATACGCAGTATTTT.